This T cell receptor beta chain comes out of a study of shared clonotypes between healthy human individuals. Produced via immunoSEQ multiplex PCR; TCRdb's table is partial and in-frame only. The sample lists about 1,500,000 clones, about 96% seen once, with roughly 1.2% in the top ten. CD45RA+ naive and CD45RA-negative memory subsets were separated from CD4+ cells. Trimming removed 1 base from V and 2 bases from J; junction bases left unmatched: 3. This CDR3 is built from 16 residues. The germline V gene encodes CDR1 LGHNA and CDR2 YNFKEQ. Source material: naive CD4+ T cells sorted from blood. The subset denotes: CD45RA+ positively selected. The V and J genes are TRBV4-2 and TRBJ2-3, with 10 bases matching TRBD2. The TCR was taken from a man aged 30-40 years in good health. The CDR3 sequence is CASSQGTSGDTDTQYF. For the CDR3, the DNA is TGTGCCAGCAGCCAAGGCACTAGCGGGGACACAGATACGCAGTATTTT.